The 27 T cell receptor beta chains below were found in one sample sequenced in a study of shared clonotypes between healthy human individuals. Using immunoSEQ multiplex PCR, the repertoire was profiled, and TCRdb retains in-frame clones only, with some absent. The sample holds under 650,000 clones, 90% to 97% seen once. The source material was naive CD4+ T cells sorted from blood. Subset given: CD45RA+ positively selected. All receptors derive from a woman in her twenties or thirties in good health.

This chain connects TRBV27 to TRBJ2-7; 7 nucleotides align to TRBD1. CDR3 length equals 16 residues. J gave up 3 bases and V 0 bases, and 8 bases lay outside the gene matches. Germline CDR1 is MNHEY and CDR2 is SMNVEV (reference sequence). The CDR3 DNA follows: TGTGCCAGCAGTTTATCGCTCGGACAGGTCTTCTACGAGCAGTACTTC. Its protein product is CASSLSLGQVFYEQYF.

The V call is TRBV28, the J call TRBJ2-7; D possibly corresponds to TRBD2 (6 bases). There are 15 residues in the CDR3. CDR1 and CDR2 from the germline V gene are MDHEN and SYDVKM. Trimming cost V 5 bases and J 2 bases, with 16 bases left between them. CDR3 in amino acids: CASSPGSEGPYEQYF. CDR3 DNA sequence: TGTGCCAGCAGTCCCGGGTCGGAGGGCCCCTACGAGCAGTACTTC. The variable domain in full, with the rest retrieved from reference TRBV28 and TRBJ2-7, is DVKVTQSSRYLVKRTGEKVFLECVQDMDHENMFWYRQDPGLGLRLIYFSYDVKMKEKGDIPEGYSVSREKKERFSLILESASTNQTSMYLCASSPGSEGPYEQYFGPGTRLTVT.

The chain carries TRBV4-1 and TRBJ1-6, with 9 positions matching TRBD1. Germline loops: CDR1 MGHRA, CDR2 YSYEKL. J was trimmed by 9 bases and V by 1 base; bases with no gene match: 4. The CDR3 sequence is 15 residues long. The CDR3 protein is CASSQGDRESSPLHF. The CDR3 DNA reads as TGCGCCAGCAGCCAAGGGGACAGGGAGAGTTCACCCCTCCACTTT.

This chain joins TRBV28 and TRBJ2-2, with D uncertain. The CDR3 runs 12 residues. V dropped 5 bases and J dropped 5 bases, with 6 bases sitting between them. Germline CDR1 is MDHEN and CDR2 is SYDVKM. The CDR3: CASSGATGELFF. The CDR3, as DNA: TGTGCCAGCAGTGGTGCTACCGGGGAGCTGTTTTTT.

The V and J genes are TRBV18 and TRBJ2-6; D is perhaps TRBD2 (6 bases). V gave up 3 bases and J gave up 0 bases, with 15 bases separating them. There are 18 residues in the CDR3. In germline, CDR1 is KGHSH, CDR2 LQKENI. This CDR3 is CASSPNRDSSSGANVLTF. As DNA, the CDR3 is TGTGCCAGCTCACCCAACCGGGACTCAAGCTCTGGGGCCAACGTCCTGACTTTC.

The V call is TRBV7-1, the J call TRBJ1-2, with TRBD1 matching over 9 bases. TRBV7-1 qualifies as an ORF whose function is uncertain. CDR3 size: 14 residues. The junction had 6 bases not matched to a gene; V was cut back by 6 bases and J by 4 bases. Here the CDR3 reads CASSLGQGVYGYTF. Written as DNA, the CDR3 is TGTGCCAGCAGTCTGGGACAGGGAGTCTATGGCTACACCTTC.

The V call is TRBV5-5, the J call TRBJ1-5; the match to TRBD1 covers 7 bases. Germline V gives CDR1 SGHKS, CDR2 YYEKEE (reference sequence). The V segment lost 4 bases and the J segment 4 bases; nucleotides outside the gene matches: 5. The CDR3 sequence is 14 residues long. The CDR3 DNA reads as TGTGCCAGCAGCGGGGACAGTACTAATCAGCCCCAGCATTTT. It translates to CASSGDSTNQPQHF.

V is TRBV15 and J is TRBJ1-5; 9 bases match TRBD1. V lost 3 bases, J lost 4 bases, and 1 base stayed unmatched. Germline V gene lookup returns CDR1 LNHNV and CDR2 YYDKDF (reference sequence). The CDR3 runs 14 residues. CDR3 protein: CATSSGTGNQPQHF. CDR3 sequence (DNA): TGTGCCACCAGCAGTGGGACAGGGAATCAGCCCCAGCATTTT.

V and J are TRBV28 and TRBJ2-5, with D perhaps matching TRBD2 (5 bases). Germline V lookup: CDR1 MDHEN, CDR2 SYDVKM. The V and J ends lost 5 bases and 4 bases respectively, with 20 bases between them. The CDR3 contains 16 residues. The CDR3 loop is CASSTSQRWSGETQYF. The CDR3 DNA reads TGTGCCAGCAGTACCTCCCAACGGTGGAGCGGAGAGACCCAGTACTTC.

The genes are TRBV28 and TRBJ2-1; possibly TRBD1 or TRBD2 for D (6 bases each). The V gene lost 2 bases and the J gene lost 4 bases, with 12 bases spanning the gap. Germline V lookup: CDR1 MDHEN, CDR2 SYDVKM. This CDR3 has 15 amino acids. CDR3 sequence: CASSLGGQVYNEQFF. The DNA of the CDR3 is TGTGCCAGCAGTTTAGGGGGGCAGGTATACAATGAGCAGTTCTTC.

The rearrangement uses TRBV28 and TRBJ2-3, with D perhaps being TRBD1 or TRBD2 (5 bases each). The CDR3 has 14 amino acids. Germline V gives CDR1 MDHEN, CDR2 SYDVKM. The germline V and J ends were trimmed by 6 bases and 14 bases, with 24 bases remaining between them. The CDR3 DNA sequence: TGTGCCAGCAGCCACACCGTCGGGACCCATACTAGGTATTTT. Protein product: CASSHTVGTHTRYF. Looking up the rest from reference TRBV28 and TRBJ2-3 gives the full variable domain: DVKVTQSSRYLVKRTGEKVFLECVQDMDHENMFWYRQDPGLGLRLIYFSYDVKMKEKGDIPEGYSVSREKKERFSLILESASTNQTSMYLCASSHTVGTHTRYFGPGTRLTVL.

This clone has just one count. The chain joins TRBV28 to TRBJ2-1; 9 nucleotides agree with TRBD2. Germline V gives CDR1 MDHEN, CDR2 SYDVKM. The junction had 6 bases not matched to a gene; V was cut back by 6 bases and J by 9 bases. There are 13 residues in the CDR3. The CDR3: CASRTHSGSEQFF. The CDR3 coding sequence is TGTGCCAGCAGGACCCATAGCGGGAGTGAGCAGTTCTTC.

For this clone: This sample also contains other DNA sequences that code for the same CDR3. The rearrangement uses TRBV5-1 and TRBJ1-5, with unresolved D. The CDR3 is 14 residues long. Trimming took off 4 bases at V and 5 bases at J, with 13 bases between the two ends. The germline CDR1 and CDR2 sequences are SGHRS and YFSETQ. The CDR3 DNA reads as TGCGCCAGCAGCCTGGCCCTCGGGGATCAGCCCCAGCATTTT. This translates into CASSLALGDQPQHF.

The J gene is TRBJ2-5, the V gene TRBV5-1; 7 bases are shared with TRBD1. With 4 bases clipped from V and 2 bases from J, the junction kept 5 bases outside the gene matches. This CDR3 spans 14 amino acids. CDR1 SGHRS and CDR2 YFSETQ come from the germline V gene. CDR3 amino acids: CASSKGQEQETQYF. In DNA, the CDR3 is TGCGCCAGCAGCAAAGGACAGGAGCAAGAGACCCAGTACTTC. The full variable domain, in which reference TRBV5-1 and TRBJ2-5 provide the parts outside the CDR3, is KAGVTQTPRYLIKTRGQQVTLSCSPISGHRSVSWYQQTPGQGLQFLFEYFSETQRNKGNFPGRFSGRQFSNSRSEMNVSTLELGDSALYLCASSKGQEQETQYFGPGTRLLVL.

The genes are TRBV9 and TRBJ2-1; D not certain. CDR3 size: 10 residues. Trimming removed 1 base at V and 7 bases at J, with 0 bases between. The germline V gene encodes CDR1 SGDLS and CDR2 YYNGEE. The CDR3 sequence: CASSVNEQFF. CDR3 nucleotides: TGTGCCAGCAGCGTAAATGAGCAGTTCTTC.

The CDR3 DNA reads as TGCGCCAGCAGCCAAGATCGACTAGCGGGAGGAAAGGAGACCCAGTACTTC. This sequence encodes CASSQDRLAGGKETQYF. V gene TRBV4-1 combines with J gene TRBJ2-5; 13 nucleotides align to TRBD2. V shed 0 bases and J 5 bases; nucleotides not matched to a gene: 6. CDR1 MGHRA and CDR2 YSYEKL come from the germline V gene. The CDR3 consists of 17 residues.

The chain couples TRBV10-3 to TRBJ2-6, with TRBD1 identical over 9 bases. This CDR3 is 14 amino acids long. In germline, CDR1 is ENHRY, CDR2 SYGVKD. Losses at the gene ends were 8 bases for V and 2 bases for J; bases not matched to a gene: 1. The chain's CDR3 is CAIGTGPGANVLTF. The CDR3 DNA reads TGTGCCATCGGGACAGGGCCTGGGGCCAACGTCCTGACTTTC.

This chain links TRBV6-1 with TRBJ2-5; D gene uncertain. The CDR3 has 14 amino acids. V was trimmed by 4 bases and J by 1 base, leaving 10 bases between them. The germline V gene has CDR1 MNHNS and CDR2 SASEGT. The CDR3 loop reads CASSGVVGQETQYF. CDR3 in DNA: TGTGCCAGCAGTGGAGTGGTTGGCCAAGAGACCCAGTACTTC.

V and J are TRBV5-1 and TRBJ1-3; D may be TRBD1 (6 bases). The V gene's germline CDR1 is SGHRS and CDR2 YFSETQ. V shed 4 bases and J shed 1 base, with 12 bases lying between them. CDR3 size: 15 residues. The CDR3 sequence is CASSPSGDSGNTIYF. In nucleotides, the CDR3 is TGCGCCAGCAGCCCCTCAGGGGATTCTGGAAACACCATATATTTT. The whole variable domain, remainder taken from reference TRBV5-1 and TRBJ1-3, is KAGVTQTPRYLIKTRGQQVTLSCSPISGHRSVSWYQQTPGQGLQFLFEYFSETQRNKGNFPGRFSGRQFSNSRSEMNVSTLELGDSALYLCASSPSGDSGNTIYFGEGSWLTVV.

This clone was seen once. J is TRBJ2-7 and V is TRBV29-1; 7 bases match TRBD1. The germline gives CDR1 SQVTM, CDR2 ANQGSEA. The CDR3 loop spans 12 amino acids. V lost 7 bases and J lost 0; bases outside the gene matches: 3. CDR3 loop: CSAAGGSYEQYF. In DNA form, the CDR3 reads TGCAGCGCGGCAGGGGGCTCCTACGAGCAGTACTTC.

The V gene is TRBV19, the J gene TRBJ2-3; 10 bases are a match to TRBD2. The CDR3 sequence is 14 residues long. CDR1 is LNHDA and CDR2 is SQIVND in the germline V gene (reference sequence). V was clipped by 10 bases and J by 4 bases; unmatched bases: 8. CDR3 sequence: CATSRLAGADTQYF. In DNA form, the CDR3 reads TGTGCCACCTCACGGCTAGCGGGAGCAGATACGCAGTATTTT.

V usage is TRBV6-5 and J usage is TRBJ2-2; D gene ambiguous. The V end lost 2 bases, the J end lost 13 bases, and 14 bases lay between the germline ends. The CDR3 covers 13 residues. Germline V gives CDR1 MNHEY, CDR2 SVGAGI. CDR3 loop: CASSYLSSSGLFF. In DNA, the CDR3 is TGTGCCAGCAGTTACCTATCCAGCTCGGGGCTGTTTTTT.

The count of this clone is one. This rearrangement joins TRBV4-2 to TRBJ2-2; TRBD2 aligns across 8 bases. Germline V lookup: CDR1 LGHNA, CDR2 YNFKEQ. J lost 7 bases, V lost 1 base, and 8 bases had no gene match. The CDR3 covers 16 residues. In DNA, the CDR3 is TGTGCCAGCAGCCAAGGTGGGGGACTAGAGGGCGGGGAGCTGTTTTTT. Amino acid sequence: CASSQGGGLEGGELFF.

V and J are TRBV27 and TRBJ2-3; D gene ambiguous. Germline assignment: CDR1 MNHEY and CDR2 SMNVEV (reference sequence). The CDR3 sequence is 15 residues long. The V end was cut by 1 base, the J end by 0 bases, with 8 bases between. The CDR3 DNA is TGTGCCAGCAGTTTATGGGCAGCTAGCACAGATACGCAGTATTTT. Amino acids: CASSLWAASTDTQYF.

CDR3: CASSSTTSSNTGELFF. CDR3 DNA sequence: TGTGCCAGCAGTTCCACCACTAGCTCCAACACCGGGGAGCTGTTTTTT. The gene calls are TRBV7-3 and TRBJ2-2, with D possibly being TRBD2 (6 bases). CDR1 is SGHTA, CDR2 FQGTGA, per germline. Trimming took off 6 bases at V and 2 bases at J, with 16 bases between the two ends. The CDR3 is 16 residues long. The full variable domain, completed using reference TRBV7-3 and TRBJ2-2, is GAGVSQTPSNKVTEKGKYVELRCDPISGHTALYWYRQSLGQGPEFLIYFQGTGAADDSGLPNDRFFAVRPEGSVSTLKIQRTERGDSAVYLCASSSTTSSNTGELFFGEGSRLTVL.

J is TRBJ2-7 and V is TRBV7-2, with unresolved D. V dropped 10 bases and J dropped 1 base, with 14 bases sitting between them. This CDR3 comprises 13 residues. The V gene's germline CDR1 is SGHTA and CDR2 FQGNSA. CDR3 protein: CAIGQVGSYEQYF. CDR3 bases: TGTGCCATCGGGCAGGTCGGGTCCTACGAGCAGTACTTC.

Comment on this clone: Other nucleotide sequences in the sample specify the same CDR3. V is TRBV20-1 and J is TRBJ2-7; D gene ambiguous. Per the germline V gene, CDR1 is DFQATT and CDR2 is SNEGSKA (reference sequence). Trimming cost V 3 bases and J 1 base, with 4 bases left between them. The CDR3 totals 11 residues. CDR3: CSASLSYEQYF. Here the CDR3 DNA reads TGCAGTGCTAGTCTGTCCTACGAGCAGTACTTC.